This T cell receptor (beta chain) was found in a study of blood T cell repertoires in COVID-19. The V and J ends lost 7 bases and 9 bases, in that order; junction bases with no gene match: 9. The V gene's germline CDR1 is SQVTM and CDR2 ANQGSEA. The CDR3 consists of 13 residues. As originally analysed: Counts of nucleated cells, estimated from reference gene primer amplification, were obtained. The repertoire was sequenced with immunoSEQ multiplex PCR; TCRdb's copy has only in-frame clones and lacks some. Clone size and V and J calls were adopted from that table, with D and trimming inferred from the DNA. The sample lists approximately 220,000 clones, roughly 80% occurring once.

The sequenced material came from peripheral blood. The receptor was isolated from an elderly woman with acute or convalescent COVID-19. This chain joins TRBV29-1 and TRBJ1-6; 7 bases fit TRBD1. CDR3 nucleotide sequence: TGCAGCGCAGGTGACAGGGACGGTTCACCCCTCCACTTT. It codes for CSAGDRDGSPLHF. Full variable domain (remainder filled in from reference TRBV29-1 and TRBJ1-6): SAVISQKPSRDICQRGTSLTIQCQVDSQVTMMFWYRQQPGQSLTLIATANQGSEATYESGFVIDKFPISRPNLTFSTLTVSNMSPEDSSIYLCSAGDRDGSPLHFGNGTRLTVT.